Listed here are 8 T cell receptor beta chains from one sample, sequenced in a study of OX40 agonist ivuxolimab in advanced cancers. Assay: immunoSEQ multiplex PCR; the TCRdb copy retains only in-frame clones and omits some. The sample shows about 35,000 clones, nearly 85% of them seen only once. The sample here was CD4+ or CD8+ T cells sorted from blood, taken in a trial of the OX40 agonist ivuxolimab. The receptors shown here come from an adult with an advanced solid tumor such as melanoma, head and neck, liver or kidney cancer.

CDR3 in amino acids: CASSLEYRDYEEQYF. The CDR3 DNA sequence: TGTGCCAGCAGCTTGGAGTACAGAGACTACGAGGAGCAGTACTTC. J is TRBJ2-7 and V is TRBV5-5, with D tentatively TRBD2 (5 bases). The germline V gene has CDR1 SGHKS and CDR2 YYEKEE (reference sequence). V dropped 0 bases and J dropped 7 bases, with 17 bases sitting between them. The CDR3 extends over 15 amino acids.

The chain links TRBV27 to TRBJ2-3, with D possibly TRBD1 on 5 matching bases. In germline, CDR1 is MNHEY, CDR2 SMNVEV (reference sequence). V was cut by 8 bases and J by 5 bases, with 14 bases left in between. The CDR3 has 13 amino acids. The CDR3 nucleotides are TGTGCCAGCGGCTGGCAGGGTCAAGATACGCAGTATTTT. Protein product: CASGWQGQDTQYF.

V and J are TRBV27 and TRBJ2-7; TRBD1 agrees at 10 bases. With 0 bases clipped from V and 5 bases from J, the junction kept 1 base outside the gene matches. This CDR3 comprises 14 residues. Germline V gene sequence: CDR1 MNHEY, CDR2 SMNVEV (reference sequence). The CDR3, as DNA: TGTGCCAGCAGTTTATCCGGGACAGGGGACGAGCAGTACTTC. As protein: CASSLSGTGDEQYF.

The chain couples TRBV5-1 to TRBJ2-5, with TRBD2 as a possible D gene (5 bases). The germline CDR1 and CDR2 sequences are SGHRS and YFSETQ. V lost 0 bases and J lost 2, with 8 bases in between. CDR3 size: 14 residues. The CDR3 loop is CASSLVPGQETQYF. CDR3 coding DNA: TGCGCCAGCAGCTTGGTACCGGGGCAAGAGACCCAGTACTTC. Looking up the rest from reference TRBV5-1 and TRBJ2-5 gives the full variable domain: KAGVTQTPRYLIKTRGQQVTLSCSPISGHRSVSWYQQTPGQGLQFLFEYFSETQRNKGNFPGRFSGRQFSNSRSEMNVSTLELGDSALYLCASSLVPGQETQYFGPGTRLLVL.

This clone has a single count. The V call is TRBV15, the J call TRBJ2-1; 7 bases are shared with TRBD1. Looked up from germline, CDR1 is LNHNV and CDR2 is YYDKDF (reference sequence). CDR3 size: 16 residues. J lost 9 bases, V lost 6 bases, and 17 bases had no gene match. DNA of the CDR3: TGTGCCACCAGATCAATTACAGGGGCCGCCCGGGCTGAGCAGTTCTTC. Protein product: CATRSITGAARAEQFF.

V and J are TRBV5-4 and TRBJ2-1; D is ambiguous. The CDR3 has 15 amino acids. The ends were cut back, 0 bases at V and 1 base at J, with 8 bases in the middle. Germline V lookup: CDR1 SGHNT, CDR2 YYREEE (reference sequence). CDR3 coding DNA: TGTGCCAGCAGCTTGGTACCGGCGTCCTACAATGAGCAGTTCTTC. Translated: CASSLVPASYNEQFF.

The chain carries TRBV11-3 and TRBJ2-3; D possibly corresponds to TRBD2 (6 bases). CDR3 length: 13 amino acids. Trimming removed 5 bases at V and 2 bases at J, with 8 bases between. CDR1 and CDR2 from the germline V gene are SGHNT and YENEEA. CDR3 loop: CASSRDSTDTQYF. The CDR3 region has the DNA TGTGCCAGCAGCCGGGACTCCACAGATACGCAGTATTTT.

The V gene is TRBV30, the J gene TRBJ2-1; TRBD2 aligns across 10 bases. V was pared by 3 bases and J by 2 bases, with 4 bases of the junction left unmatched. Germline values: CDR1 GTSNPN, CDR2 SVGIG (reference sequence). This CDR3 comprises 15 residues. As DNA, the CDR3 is TGTGCCTGGAGAGGAGCGGGGGGGCCCTACAATGAGCAGTTCTTC. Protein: CAWRGAGGPYNEQFF.